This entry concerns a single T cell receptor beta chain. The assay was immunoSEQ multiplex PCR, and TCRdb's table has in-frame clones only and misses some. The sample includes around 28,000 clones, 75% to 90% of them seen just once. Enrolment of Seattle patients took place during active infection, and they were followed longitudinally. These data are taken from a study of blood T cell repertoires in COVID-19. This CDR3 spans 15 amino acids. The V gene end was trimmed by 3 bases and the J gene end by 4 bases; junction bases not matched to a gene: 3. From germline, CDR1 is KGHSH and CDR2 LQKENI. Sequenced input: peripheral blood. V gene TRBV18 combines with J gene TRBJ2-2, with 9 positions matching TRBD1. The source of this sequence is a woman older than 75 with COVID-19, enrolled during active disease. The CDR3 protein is CASSPGQGTTGELFF. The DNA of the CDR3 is TGTGCCAGCTCACCCGGACAGGGGACCACCGGGGAGCTGTTTTTT. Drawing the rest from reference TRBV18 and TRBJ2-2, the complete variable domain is NAGVMQNPRHLVRRRGQEARLRCSPMKGHSHVYWYRQLPEEGLKFMVYLQKENIIDESGMPKERFSAEFPKEGPSILRIQQVVRGDSAAYFCASSPGQGTTGELFFGEGSRLTVL.